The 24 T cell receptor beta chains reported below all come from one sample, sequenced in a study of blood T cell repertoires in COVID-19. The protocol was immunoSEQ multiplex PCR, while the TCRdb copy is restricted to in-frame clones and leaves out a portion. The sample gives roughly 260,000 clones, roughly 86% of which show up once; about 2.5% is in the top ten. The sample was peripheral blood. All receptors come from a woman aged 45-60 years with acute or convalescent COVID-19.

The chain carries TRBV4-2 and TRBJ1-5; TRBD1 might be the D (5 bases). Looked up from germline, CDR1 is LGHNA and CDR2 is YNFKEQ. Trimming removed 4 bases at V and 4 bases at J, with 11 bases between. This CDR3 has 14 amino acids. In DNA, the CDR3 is TGTGCCAGCAGCCCAGTGACAGCAAATCAGCCCCAGCATTTT. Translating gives CASSPVTANQPQHF.

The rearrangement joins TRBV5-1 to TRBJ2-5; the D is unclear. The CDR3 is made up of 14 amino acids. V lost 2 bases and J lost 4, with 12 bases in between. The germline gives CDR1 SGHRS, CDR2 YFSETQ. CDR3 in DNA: TGCGCCAGCAGCTTTGGGCAGGCAGGAGAGACCCAGTACTTC. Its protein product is CASSFGQAGETQYF.

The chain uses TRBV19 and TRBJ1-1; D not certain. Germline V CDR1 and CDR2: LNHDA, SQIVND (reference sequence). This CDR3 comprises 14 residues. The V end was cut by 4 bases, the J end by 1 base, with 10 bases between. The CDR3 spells CASSRWARNTEAFF. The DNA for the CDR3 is TGTGCCAGTAGTAGGTGGGCCAGGAACACTGAAGCTTTCTTT.

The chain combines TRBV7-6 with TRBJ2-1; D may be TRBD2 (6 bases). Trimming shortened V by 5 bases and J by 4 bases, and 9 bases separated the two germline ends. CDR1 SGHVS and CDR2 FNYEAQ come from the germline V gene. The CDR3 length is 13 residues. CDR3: CASSGRSYNEQFF. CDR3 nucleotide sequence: TGTGCCAGCAGCGGGAGGTCTTACAATGAGCAGTTCTTC. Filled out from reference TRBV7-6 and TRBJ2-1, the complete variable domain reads GAGVSQSPRYKVTKRGQDVALRCDPISGHVSLYWYRQALGQGPEFLTYFNYEAQQDKSGLPNDRFSAERPEGSISTLTIQRTEQRDSAMYRCASSGRSYNEQFFGPGTRLTVL.

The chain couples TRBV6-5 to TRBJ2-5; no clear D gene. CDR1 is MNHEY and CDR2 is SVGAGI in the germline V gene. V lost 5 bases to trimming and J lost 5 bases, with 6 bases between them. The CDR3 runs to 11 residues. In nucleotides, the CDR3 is TGTGCCAGCAGTCTCTCGGAGACCCAGTACTTC. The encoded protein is CASSLSETQYF.

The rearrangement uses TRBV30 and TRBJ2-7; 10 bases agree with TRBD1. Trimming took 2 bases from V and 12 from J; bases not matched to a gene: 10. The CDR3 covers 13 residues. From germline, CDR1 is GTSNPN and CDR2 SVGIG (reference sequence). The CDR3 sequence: CAWSTGTGDLLYF. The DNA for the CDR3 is TGTGCCTGGAGTACCGGGACAGGGGACCTTTTGTACTTC.

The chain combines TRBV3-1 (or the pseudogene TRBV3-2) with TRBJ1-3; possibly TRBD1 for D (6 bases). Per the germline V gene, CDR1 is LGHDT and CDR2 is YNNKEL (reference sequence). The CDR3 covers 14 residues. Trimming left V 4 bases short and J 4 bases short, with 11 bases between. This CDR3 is CASSLGDIGNTIYF. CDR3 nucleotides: TGTGCCAGCAGCCTCGGGGACATCGGAAACACCATATATTTT.

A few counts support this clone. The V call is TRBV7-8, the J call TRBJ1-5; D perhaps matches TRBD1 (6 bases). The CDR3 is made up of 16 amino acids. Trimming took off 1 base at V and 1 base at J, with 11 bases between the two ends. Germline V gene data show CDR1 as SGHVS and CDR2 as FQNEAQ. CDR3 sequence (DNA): TGTGCCAGCAGCTTAGTTCGGACAGAGAGCAATCAGCCCCAGCATTTT. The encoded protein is CASSLVRTESNQPQHF.

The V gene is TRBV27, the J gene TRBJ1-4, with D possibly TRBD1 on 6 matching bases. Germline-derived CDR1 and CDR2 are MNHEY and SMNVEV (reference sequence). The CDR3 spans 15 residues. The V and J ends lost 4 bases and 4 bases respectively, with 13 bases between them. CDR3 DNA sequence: TGTGCCAGCAGTTCCCGGACAGATAATAATGAAAAACTGTTTTTT. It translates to CASSSRTDNNEKLFF.

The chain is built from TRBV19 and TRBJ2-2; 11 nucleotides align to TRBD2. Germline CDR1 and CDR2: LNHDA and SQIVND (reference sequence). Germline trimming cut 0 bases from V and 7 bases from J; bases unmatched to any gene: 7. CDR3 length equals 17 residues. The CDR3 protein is CASSIDGGLAGIGELFF. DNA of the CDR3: TGTGCCAGTAGTATAGATGGAGGACTAGCGGGTATCGGGGAGCTGTTTTTT.

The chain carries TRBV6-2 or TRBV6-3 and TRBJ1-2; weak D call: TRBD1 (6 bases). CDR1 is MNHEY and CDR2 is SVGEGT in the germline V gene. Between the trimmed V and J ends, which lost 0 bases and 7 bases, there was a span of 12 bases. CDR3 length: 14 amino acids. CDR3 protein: CASSYSHTGTGYTF. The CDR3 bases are TGTGCCAGCAGTTACTCCCACACAGGGACTGGCTACACCTTC.

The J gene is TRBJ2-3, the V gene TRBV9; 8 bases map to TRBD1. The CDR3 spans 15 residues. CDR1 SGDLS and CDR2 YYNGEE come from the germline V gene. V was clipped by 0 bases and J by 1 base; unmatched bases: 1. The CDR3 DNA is TGTGCCAGCAGCGTAGAACAGGGGGGCACAGATACGCAGTATTTT. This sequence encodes CASSVEQGGTDTQYF.

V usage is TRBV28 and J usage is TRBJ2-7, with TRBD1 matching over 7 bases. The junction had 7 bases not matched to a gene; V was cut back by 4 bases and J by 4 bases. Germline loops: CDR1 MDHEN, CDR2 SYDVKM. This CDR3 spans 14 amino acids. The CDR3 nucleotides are TGTGCCAGCAGTTCAGGGGGTCTAGAGTACGAGCAGTACTTC. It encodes CASSSGGLEYEQYF.

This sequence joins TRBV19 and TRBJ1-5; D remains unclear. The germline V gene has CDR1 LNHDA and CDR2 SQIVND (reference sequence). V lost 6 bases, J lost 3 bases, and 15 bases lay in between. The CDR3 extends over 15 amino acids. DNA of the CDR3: TGTGCCAGTAGCAGTATGGGAGGGAACAATCAGCCCCAGCATTTT. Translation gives CASSSMGGNNQPQHF.

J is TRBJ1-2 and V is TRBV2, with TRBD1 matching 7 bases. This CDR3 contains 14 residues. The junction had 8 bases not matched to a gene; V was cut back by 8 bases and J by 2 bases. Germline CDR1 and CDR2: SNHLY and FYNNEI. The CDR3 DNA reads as TGTGCCAGCGCAACAGGGGACCCCAACTATGGCTACACCTTC. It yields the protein CASATGDPNYGYTF.

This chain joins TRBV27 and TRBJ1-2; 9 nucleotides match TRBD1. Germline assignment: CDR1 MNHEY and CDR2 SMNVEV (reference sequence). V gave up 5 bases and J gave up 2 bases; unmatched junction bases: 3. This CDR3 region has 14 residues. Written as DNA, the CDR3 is TGTGCCAGCAGTCCCGGGACAGGGAACTATGGCTACACCTTC. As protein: CASSPGTGNYGYTF.

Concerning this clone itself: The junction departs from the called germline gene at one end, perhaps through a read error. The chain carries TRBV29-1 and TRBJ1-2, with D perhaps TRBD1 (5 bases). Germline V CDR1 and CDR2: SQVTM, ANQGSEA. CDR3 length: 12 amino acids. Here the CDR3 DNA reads TGCAGCGTTCAAGACAGAGGCTATGGCTACACCTTC. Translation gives CSVQDRGYGYTF.

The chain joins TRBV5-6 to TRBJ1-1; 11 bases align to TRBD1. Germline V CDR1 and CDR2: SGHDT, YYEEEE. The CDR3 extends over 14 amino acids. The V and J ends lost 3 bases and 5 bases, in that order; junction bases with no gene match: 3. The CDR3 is CASSWGQGGTEAFF. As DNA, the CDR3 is TGTGCCAGCAGCTGGGGACAGGGGGGGACTGAAGCTTTCTTT.

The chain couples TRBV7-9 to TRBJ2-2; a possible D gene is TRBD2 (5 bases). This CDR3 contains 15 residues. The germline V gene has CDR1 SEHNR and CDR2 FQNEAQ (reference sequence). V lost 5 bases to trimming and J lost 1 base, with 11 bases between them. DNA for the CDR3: TGTGCCAGCAGCCCCCGGGATTTGAACACCGGGGAGCTGTTTTTT. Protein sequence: CASSPRDLNTGELFF.

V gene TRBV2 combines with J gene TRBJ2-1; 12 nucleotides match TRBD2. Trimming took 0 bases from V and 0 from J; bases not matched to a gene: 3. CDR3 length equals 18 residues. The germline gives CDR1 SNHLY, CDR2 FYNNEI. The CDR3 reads CASSEAGLAGFSYNEQFF. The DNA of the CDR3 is TGTGCCAGCAGTGAAGCTGGACTAGCGGGATTCTCCTACAATGAGCAGTTCTTC.

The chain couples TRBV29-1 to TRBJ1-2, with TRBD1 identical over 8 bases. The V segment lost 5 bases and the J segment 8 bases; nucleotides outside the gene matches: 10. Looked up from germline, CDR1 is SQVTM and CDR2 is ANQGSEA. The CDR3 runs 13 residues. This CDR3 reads CSVSLQQGVGYTF. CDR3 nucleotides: TGCAGCGTTTCCCTACAACAGGGGGTAGGCTACACCTTC.

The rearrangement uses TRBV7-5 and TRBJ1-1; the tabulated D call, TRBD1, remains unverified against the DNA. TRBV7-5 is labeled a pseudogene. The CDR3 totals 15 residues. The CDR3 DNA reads TGTGCCAGAAGCTTAGGAAGACAGAAAAACACTGAAGCTTTCTTT. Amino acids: CARSLGRQKNTEAFF.

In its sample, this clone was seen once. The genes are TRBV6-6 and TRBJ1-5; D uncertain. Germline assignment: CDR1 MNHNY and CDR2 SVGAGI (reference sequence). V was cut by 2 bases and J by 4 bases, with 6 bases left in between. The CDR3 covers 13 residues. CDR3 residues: CASSYTGNQPQHF. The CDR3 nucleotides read TGTGCCAGCAGTTACACCGGGAATCAGCCCCAGCATTTT.

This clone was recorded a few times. CDR3 region: CASSRRHNTEAFF. The CDR3 DNA sequence: TGTGCCAGCTCACGAAGACATAACACTGAAGCTTTCTTT. This sequence joins TRBV18 and TRBJ1-1; the D is unclear. The CDR3 spans 13 residues. Germline V gene lookup returns CDR1 KGHSH and CDR2 LQKENI. The ends were cut back, 4 bases at V and 2 bases at J, with 8 bases in the middle.